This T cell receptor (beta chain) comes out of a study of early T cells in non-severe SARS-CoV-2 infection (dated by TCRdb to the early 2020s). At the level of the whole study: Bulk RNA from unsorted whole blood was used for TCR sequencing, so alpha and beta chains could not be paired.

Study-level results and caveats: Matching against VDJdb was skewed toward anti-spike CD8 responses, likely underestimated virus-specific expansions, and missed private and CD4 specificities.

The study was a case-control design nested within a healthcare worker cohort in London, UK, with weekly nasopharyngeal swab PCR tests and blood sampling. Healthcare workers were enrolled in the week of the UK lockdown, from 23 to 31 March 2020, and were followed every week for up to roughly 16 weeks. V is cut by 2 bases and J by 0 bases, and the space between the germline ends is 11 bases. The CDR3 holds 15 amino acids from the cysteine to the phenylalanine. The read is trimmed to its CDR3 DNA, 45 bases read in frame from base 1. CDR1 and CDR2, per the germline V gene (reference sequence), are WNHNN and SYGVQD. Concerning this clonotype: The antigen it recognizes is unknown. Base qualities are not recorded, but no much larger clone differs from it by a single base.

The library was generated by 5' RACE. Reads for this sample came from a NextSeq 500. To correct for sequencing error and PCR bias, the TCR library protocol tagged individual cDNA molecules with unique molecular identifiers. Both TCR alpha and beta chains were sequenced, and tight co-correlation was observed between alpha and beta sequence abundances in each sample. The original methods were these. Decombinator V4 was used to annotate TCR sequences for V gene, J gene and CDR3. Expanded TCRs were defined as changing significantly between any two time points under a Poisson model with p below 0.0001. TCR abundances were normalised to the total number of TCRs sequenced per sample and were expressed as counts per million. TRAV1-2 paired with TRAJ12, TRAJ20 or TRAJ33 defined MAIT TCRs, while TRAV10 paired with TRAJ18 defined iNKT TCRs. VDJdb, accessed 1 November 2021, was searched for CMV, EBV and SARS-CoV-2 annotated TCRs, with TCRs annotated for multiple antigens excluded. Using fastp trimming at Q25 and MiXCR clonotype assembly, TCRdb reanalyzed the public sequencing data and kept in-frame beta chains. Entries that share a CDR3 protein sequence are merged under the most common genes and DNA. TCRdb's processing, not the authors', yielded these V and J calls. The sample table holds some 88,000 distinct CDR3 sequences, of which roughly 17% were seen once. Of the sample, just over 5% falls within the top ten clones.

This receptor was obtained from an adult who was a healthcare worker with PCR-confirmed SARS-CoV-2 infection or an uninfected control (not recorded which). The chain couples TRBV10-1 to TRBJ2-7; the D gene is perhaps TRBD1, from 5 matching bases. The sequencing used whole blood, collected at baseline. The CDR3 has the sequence CASSEGSQVSYEQYF. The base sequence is TGCGCCAGCAGTGAGGGGTCACAGGTCTCCTACGAGCAGTACTTC.